A selection of T cell receptor beta chains follows, all from one sample in a study of T cells after yellow fever vaccination. A single record per CDR3 protein comes from TCRdb applying MiXCR to the 5' RACE reads. The repertoire holds around 550,000 distinct CDR3 sequences, with 15% to 20% as singletons. Here the sequenced sample was PBMCs, taken 15 days after the yellow fever booster vaccination. Source of these receptors: a man younger than 45 who received the YFV17D yellow fever vaccine. The CDR3 runs from the conserved cysteine through the conserved F or W. Each record gives: V gene, CDR3 length, clone size, D gene, J gene, CDR3 DNA, CDR3 protein. A D gene is named only where the DNA matches it firmly. Size tells how often a clone was seen (once, few, many) or the class of an expanded clone, and some rows leave it out.

V gene: TRBV7-3; CDR3 length: 14; clone size: NA; D gene: TRBD1; J gene: TRBJ2-1; CDR3 DNA: TGTGCCAGCAGCTTAAGTCGCAGGGGGAGTGAGCAGTTCTTC; CDR3 protein: CASSLSRRGSEQFF
V gene: TRBV23-1; CDR3 length: 14; clone size: NA; D gene: TRBD1; J gene: TRBJ2-2; CDR3 DNA: TGCGCCAGCAAGGACAGGGCCAACACCGGGGAGCTGTTTTTT; CDR3 protein: CASKDRANTGELFF
V gene: TRBV6-5; CDR3 length: 16; clone size: NA; D gene: NA; J gene: TRBJ1-6; CDR3 DNA: TGTGCCAGCAGTTACTCCCCGTGGGGAGGGGATTCACCCCTCCACTTT; CDR3 protein: CASSYSPWGGDSPLHF
V gene: TRBV28; CDR3 length: 12; clone size: NA; D gene: NA; J gene: TRBJ2-7; CDR3 DNA: TGTGCCAGCGGTCTAAGCTCCTACGAGCAGTACTTC; CDR3 protein: CASGLSSYEQYF
V gene: TRBV5-5; CDR3 length: 17; clone size: NA; D gene: TRBD1; J gene: TRBJ2-7; CDR3 DNA: TGTGCCAGCAGCCCAACCCCGACAGGGAAAAGATCCTACGAGCAGTACTTC; CDR3 protein: CASSPTPTGKRSYEQYF
V gene: TRBV5-1; CDR3 length: 15; clone size: few; D gene: NA; J gene: TRBJ2-1; CDR3 DNA: TGCGCCAGCTCTCCCACAGGGAGGGGGGACAATGAGCAGTTCTTC; CDR3 protein: CASSPTGRGDNEQFF
V gene: TRBV20-1; CDR3 length: 11; clone size: NA; D gene: TRBD1; J gene: TRBJ1-1; CDR3 DNA: TGCAGTGCAACGGACAGGCTTGAAGCTTTCTTT; CDR3 protein: CSATDRLEAFF
V gene: TRBV3-1; CDR3 length: 14; clone size: NA; D gene: NA; J gene: TRBJ2-7; CDR3 DNA: TGTGCCAGCAGCCAAGAAGGACTATATTACGAGCAGTACTTC; CDR3 protein: CASSQEGLYYEQYF
V gene: TRBV6-5; CDR3 length: 13; clone size: NA; D gene: NA; J gene: TRBJ1-4; CDR3 DNA: TGTGCCAGCAGTTCCCTTAGCGGTGAAAAACTGTTTTTT; CDR3 protein: CASSSLSGEKLFF
V gene: TRBV5-1; CDR3 length: 14; clone size: few; D gene: TRBD1; J gene: TRBJ2-7; CDR3 DNA: TGCGCCAGCAGCTTGGCGACAGGGGGCGACGAGCAGTACTTC; CDR3 protein: CASSLATGGDEQYF
V gene: TRBV18; CDR3 length: 15; clone size: few; D gene: TRBD1; J gene: TRBJ1-6; CDR3 DNA: TGTGCCAGCTCACCAGTGGACAGGGGGTTGTCACCCCTCCACTTT; CDR3 protein: CASSPVDRGLSPLHF
V gene: TRBV29-1; CDR3 length: 13; clone size: few; D gene: NA; J gene: TRBJ2-6; CDR3 DNA: TGCAGCGTACAGGTTACTGGGGCCAACGTCCTGACTTTC; CDR3 protein: CSVQVTGANVLTF
V gene: TRBV19; CDR3 length: 13; clone size: NA; D gene: NA; J gene: TRBJ1-6; CDR3 DNA: TGTGCCAGTAGTATGGGACTTGCCTCACCCCTCCACTTT; CDR3 protein: CASSMGLASPLHF
V gene: TRBV28; CDR3 length: 14; clone size: NA; D gene: TRBD2; J gene: TRBJ2-3; CDR3 DNA: TGTGCCATCTCGGGACTAGCGGGAGCTGGTACGCAGTATTTT; CDR3 protein: CAISGLAGAGTQYF
V gene: TRBV20-1; CDR3 length: 14; clone size: few; D gene: NA; J gene: TRBJ2-7; CDR3 DNA: TGCAGTGCTAGTTTAGGGAGCCGCCCTGGCGAGCAGTACTTC; CDR3 protein: CSASLGSRPGEQYF
V gene: TRBV20-1; CDR3 length: 14; clone size: NA; D gene: TRBD1; J gene: TRBJ2-7; CDR3 DNA: TGCAGTGCCCGATTGGGGACAGGATCCTACGAGCAGTACTTC; CDR3 protein: CSARLGTGSYEQYF
V gene: TRBV7-8; CDR3 length: 14; clone size: NA; D gene: NA; J gene: TRBJ2-5; CDR3 DNA: TGTGCCAGCAGCTTAGGAGGGATGCAAGAGACCCAGTACTTC; CDR3 protein: CASSLGGMQETQYF
V gene: TRBV7-2; CDR3 length: 16; clone size: NA; D gene: NA; J gene: TRBJ2-7; CDR3 DNA: TGTGCCAGCAGCTCCCGCGGGACTGGGAGCTCCTACGAGCAGTACTTC; CDR3 protein: CASSSRGTGSSYEQYF
V gene: TRBV2; CDR3 length: 16; clone size: NA; D gene: TRBD2; J gene: TRBJ2-3; CDR3 DNA: TGTGCCAGCAGCGACCTGGGACTAGCGGGCACAGATACGCAGTATTTT; CDR3 protein: CASSDLGLAGTDTQYF
V gene: TRBV5-1; CDR3 length: 16; clone size: NA; D gene: TRBD2; J gene: TRBJ2-3; CDR3 DNA: TGCGCCAGCAGCCTCCGCACGGGAGGGTCCACAGATACGCAGTATTTT; CDR3 protein: CASSLRTGGSTDTQYF
V gene: TRBV20-1; CDR3 length: 15; clone size: NA; D gene: TRBD2; J gene: TRBJ2-5; CDR3 DNA: TGCAGTGCTAGGATCAGCGGGAGGGCGGAACGGACCCAGTACTTC; CDR3 protein: CSARISGRAERTQYF
V gene: TRBV4-3; CDR3 length: 15; clone size: NA; D gene: TRBD1; J gene: TRBJ1-4; CDR3 DNA: TGCGCCAGCAGCCAAGATAGGGACAGGGGGATTAAACTGTTTTTT; CDR3 protein: CASSQDRDRGIKLFF
V gene: TRBV5-1; CDR3 length: 11; clone size: NA; D gene: NA; J gene: TRBJ2-3; CDR3 DNA: TGCGCCAGCAGCTTGGTGGGGCCGCAGTATTTT; CDR3 protein: CASSLVGPQYF
V gene: TRBV5-1; CDR3 length: 15; clone size: NA; D gene: TRBD1; J gene: TRBJ2-3; CDR3 DNA: TGCGCCAGCAGCTGGGGACAGTTTAGCACAGATACGCAGTATTTT; CDR3 protein: CASSWGQFSTDTQYF
V gene: TRBV21-1; CDR3 length: 15; clone size: few; D gene: NA; J gene: TRBJ1-4; CDR3 DNA: TGTGCCAGCAGCGGTCAGATTGCAACTAATGAAAAACTGTTTTTT; CDR3 protein: CASSGQIATNEKLFF
V gene: TRBV5-1; CDR3 length: 14; clone size: few; D gene: NA; J gene: TRBJ2-3; CDR3 DNA: TGCGCCAGCAGCTTGTGGGACACAACAGATACGCAGTATTTT; CDR3 protein: CASSLWDTTDTQYF
V gene: TRBV12-3/TRBV12-4; CDR3 length: 15; clone size: NA; D gene: TRBD1; J gene: TRBJ2-2; CDR3 DNA: TGTGCCAGCAGTTTTGTACAGGGGGCGTCGGGGGAGCTGTTTTTT; CDR3 protein: CASSFVQGASGELFF
V gene: TRBV12-3/TRBV12-4; CDR3 length: 13; clone size: few; D gene: NA; J gene: TRBJ1-1; CDR3 DNA: TGTGCCAGCAGAGGGACGATGAACACTGAAGCTTTCTTT; CDR3 protein: CASRGTMNTEAFF
V gene: TRBV10-3; CDR3 length: 13; clone size: few; D gene: TRBD1; J gene: TRBJ2-5; CDR3 DNA: TGTGCCATCAGCGTGGGACAGCAAGAGACCCAGTACTTC; CDR3 protein: CAISVGQQETQYF
V gene: TRBV29-1; CDR3 length: 15; clone size: NA; D gene: TRBD2; J gene: TRBJ2-5; CDR3 DNA: TGCAGCGAAACCACTAGCGGGGAGCCCCAAGAGACCCAGTACTTC; CDR3 protein: CSETTSGEPQETQYF
V gene: TRBV6-5; CDR3 length: 17; clone size: NA; D gene: TRBD1; J gene: TRBJ2-6; CDR3 DNA: TGTGCCAGCAGTTCTTGGACAGGGGGCTCTGGGGCCAACGTCCTGACTTTC; CDR3 protein: CASSSWTGGSGANVLTF
V gene: TRBV7-8; CDR3 length: 17; clone size: many; D gene: TRBD2; J gene: TRBJ2-3; CDR3 DNA: TGTGCCAGCAGCAAGAGCGGGAGGCCCCTCAGGACAGATACGCAGTATTTT; CDR3 protein: CASSKSGRPLRTDTQYF
V gene: TRBV20-1; CDR3 length: 16; clone size: few; D gene: TRBD1; J gene: TRBJ2-6; CDR3 DNA: TGCAGTGCTAGAGCGGCCGGGACAGGGGCCTTGGGCGTCCTGACTTTC; CDR3 protein: CSARAAGTGALGVLTF
V gene: TRBV20-1; CDR3 length: 14; clone size: few; D gene: NA; J gene: TRBJ2-4; CDR3 DNA: TGCAGTGCCAATGTCCCTCCCACCGAGGGCATTCAGTACTTC; CDR3 protein: CSANVPPTEGIQYF
V gene: TRBV19; CDR3 length: 12; clone size: NA; D gene: NA; J gene: TRBJ2-5; CDR3 DNA: TGTGCCAGTAGTATCCAGGGCGAGACCCAGTACTTC; CDR3 protein: CASSIQGETQYF
V gene: TRBV5-1; CDR3 length: 14; clone size: many; D gene: NA; J gene: TRBJ2-1; CDR3 DNA: TGCGCCAGCTCCGGGGATGTCCCAACTAATGAGCAGTTCTTC; CDR3 protein: CASSGDVPTNEQFF
V gene: TRBV12-3/TRBV12-4; CDR3 length: 14; clone size: many; D gene: TRBD1; J gene: TRBJ1-1; CDR3 DNA: TGTGCCAGCGTACAGGGGAGAATGAACACTGAAGCTTTCTTT; CDR3 protein: CASVQGRMNTEAFF
V gene: TRBV6-1; CDR3 length: 14; clone size: NA; D gene: NA; J gene: TRBJ2-1; CDR3 DNA: TGTGCCAGCAGCATAACAGGGTCCCACAATGAGCAGTTCTTC; CDR3 protein: CASSITGSHNEQFF
V gene: TRBV7-2; CDR3 length: 14; clone size: few; D gene: TRBD2; J gene: TRBJ2-3; CDR3 DNA: TGTGCCAGCAGCTTAGGTCTAGCGGGCTGGGAGCAGTATTTT; CDR3 protein: CASSLGLAGWEQYF
V gene: TRBV7-6; CDR3 length: 15; clone size: NA; D gene: TRBD2; J gene: TRBJ2-7; CDR3 DNA: TGTGCCAGCAGCTTAGATTCGGGGGGTCGGTACGAGCAGTACTTC; CDR3 protein: CASSLDSGGRYEQYF
V gene: TRBV7-2; CDR3 length: 16; clone size: few; D gene: TRBD2; J gene: TRBJ2-2; CDR3 DNA: TGTGCCAGCAGCTTAGGGCTAGCGGGATACACCGGGGAGCTGTTTTTT; CDR3 protein: CASSLGLAGYTGELFF
V gene: TRBV10-3; CDR3 length: 16; clone size: NA; D gene: NA; J gene: TRBJ1-3; CDR3 DNA: TGTGCCATCACCGAACGGACGGAGAGCTCTGGAAACACCATATATTTT; CDR3 protein: CAITERTESSGNTIYF
V gene: TRBV7-2; CDR3 length: 17; clone size: NA; D gene: NA; J gene: TRBJ2-3; CDR3 DNA: TGTGCCAGCAGCTTATACCCCCCGGGCTCACCCACAGATACGCAGTATTTT; CDR3 protein: CASSLYPPGSPTDTQYF
V gene: TRBV4-3; CDR3 length: 15; clone size: NA; D gene: NA; J gene: TRBJ2-7; CDR3 DNA: TGCGCCAGCAGCCAAGATGGGGGCCCGGGGTACGAGCAGTACTTC; CDR3 protein: CASSQDGGPGYEQYF
V gene: TRBV5-4; CDR3 length: 16; clone size: NA; D gene: NA; J gene: TRBJ1-4; CDR3 DNA: TGTGCCAGCAGCTTGGCGTATGGCGGAGGGGATGAAAAACTGTTTTTT; CDR3 protein: CASSLAYGGGDEKLFF
V gene: TRBV7-2; CDR3 length: 15; clone size: few; D gene: TRBD1; J gene: TRBJ2-7; CDR3 DNA: TGTGCCAGCAGCGCCCGGGACAGAGCGAGGTACGAGCAGTACTTC; CDR3 protein: CASSARDRARYEQYF
V gene: TRBV29-1; CDR3 length: 14; clone size: few; D gene: NA; J gene: TRBJ2-7; CDR3 DNA: TGCAGCGTGGGCGAGGCGGGACTCTCCTACGAGCAGTACTTC; CDR3 protein: CSVGEAGLSYEQYF
V gene: TRBV19; CDR3 length: 16; clone size: NA; D gene: NA; J gene: TRBJ1-1; CDR3 DNA: TGTGCCAGTAGTATAGATTTCGGGGGCGTGAACACTGAAGCTTTCTTT; CDR3 protein: CASSIDFGGVNTEAFF